The entry below gives a single T cell receptor (beta chain) sequence along with its context. The CDR3 is made up of 14 amino acids. Germline CDR1 and CDR2: MNHEY and SMNVEV (reference sequence). V was trimmed by 6 bases and J by 1 base, leaving 13 bases between them. This specimen comes from a study of shared T cell receptors in the human thymus. Some clones are missing from TCRdb's copy, which holds only in-frame ones; the method was immunoSEQ multiplex PCR. The data show 500,000 to 850,000 clones, 80% to 90% seen once. This same sample was also part of a study on human thymus T cells. That study adds: In corrective heart surgery, resections were taken, and these provided the thymus tissue. Thymic as well as blood repertoires seemed to favor certain V and J genes unevenly.

This TCR was recovered from a boy younger than two with a congenital heart defect. The sequencing input was thymocytes. The chain joins TRBV27 to TRBJ2-7, with D possibly matching TRBD2 (5 bases). CDR3 amino acids: CASRSQTSSYEQYF. The CDR3 nucleotides read TGTGCCAGCAGGTCCCAAACTAGTTCCTACGAGCAGTACTTC.